These T cell receptor beta chains were read from a single sample in a study of human T cells and chemical hapten exposure. TCRdb re-analysed the RACE reads in MiXCR, keeping a single row per CDR3 protein. The sample yields tens of thousands of distinct CDR3 sequences, 13% seen once. The material was whole blood, obtained in connection with sensitization to the hapten diphenylcyclopropenone (DPC). These TCRs come from a woman in her 50s with alopecia areata. Some clones in this sample may be carry-over from other donors' samples. Both conserved end residues are part of each CDR3. The D gene is left open where the match is weak. For some rows the clone size is stated as once, few or many, or as a class when expanded; others skip it.

D gene	CDR3 length	J gene	clone size	V gene	CDR3 protein	CDR3 DNA
TRBD1	15	TRBJ1-2	few	TRBV25-1	CASSGMGRGVYGYTF	TGTGCCAGCAGTGGCATGGGCAGGGGGGTCTATGGCTACACCTTC
TRBD1	14	TRBJ1-2	many	TRBV25-1	CASSETGEEDGYTF	TGTGCCAGCAGTGAGACAGGGGAGGAAGATGGCTACACCTTC
TRBD1	12	TRBJ2-2	few	TRBV29-1	CSVATGPGELFF	TGCAGCGTTGCGACAGGGCCCGGGGAGCTGTTTTTT
.	13	TRBJ1-2	few	TRBV3-1	CASSQGFGYGYTF	TGTGCCAGCAGCCAAGGGTTTGGCTATGGCTACACCTTC
TRBD2	16	TRBJ2-1	few	TRBV9	CASSVGGSFAYNEQFF	TGTGCCAGCAGCGTAGGCGGGAGTTTTGCCTACAATGAGCAGTTCTTC
TRBD1	11	TRBJ2-7	many	TRBV29-1	CSIDRGGEQYF	TGCAGCATTGACAGGGGCGGCGAGCAGTACTTC
.	13	TRBJ2-7	few	TRBV11-2	CASSPLGSYEQYF	TGTGCCAGCAGCCCCCTGGGTTCATACGAGCAGTACTTC
.	14	TRBJ2-5	many	TRBV5-1	CASSLASLGETQYF	TGCGCCAGCAGCTTGGCCTCCCTGGGGGAGACCCAGTACTTC
TRBD1	14	TRBJ2-4	many	TRBV2	CASSAGQGRDIQYF	TGTGCCAGCAGTGCAGGACAGGGGCGGGACATTCAGTACTTC
.	16	TRBJ2-3	many	TRBV5-1	CASSWLDGASTDTQYF	TGCGCCAGCAGCTGGCTAGACGGAGCTAGCACAGATACGCAGTATTTT
TRBD1	12	TRBJ1-1	many	TRBV20-1	CSAETGGTEAFF	TGCAGTGCCGAAACAGGGGGCACTGAAGCTTTCTTT
.	13	TRBJ1-1	.	TRBV2	CASRDSPTQEAFF	TGTGCCAGCAGGGACAGCCCCACACAGGAAGCTTTCTTT
TRBD2	15	TRBJ2-1	.	TRBV6-2/TRBV6-3	CASIAGLAGFNEQFF	TGTGCCAGCATTGCGGGGCTAGCGGGATTCAATGAGCAGTTCTTC
.	11	TRBJ2-7	.	TRBV28	CASSGNYEQYF	TGTGCCAGCAGTGGCAACTACGAGCAGTACTTC
TRBD2	15	TRBJ2-3	few	TRBV7-8	CASSSVAGDTDTQYF	TGTGCCAGCAGCTCCGTAGCGGGAGACACAGATACGCAGTATTTT
.	11	TRBJ1-2	many	TRBV24-1	CATSREGGYTF	TGTGCCACCTCTAGGGAAGGGGGCTACACCTTC
.	14	TRBJ1-2	few	TRBV5-1	CASSLMAGSDGYTF	TGCGCCAGCAGCTTGATGGCAGGGTCGGATGGCTACACCTTC
.	17	TRBJ1-1	many	TRBV5-1	CASSLVPREGSNTEAFF	TGCGCCAGCAGCTTGGTCCCCAGGGAAGGTTCGAACACTGAAGCTTTCTTT
.	14	TRBJ1-2	many	TRBV6-5	CASSRTDPNYGYTF	TGTGCCAGCAGTCGGACAGACCCTAACTATGGCTACACCTTC
TRBD1	16	TRBJ2-7	few	TRBV4-2	CASSQASGDSTYEQYF	TGTGCCAGCAGCCAAGCCTCCGGGGACAGCACCTACGAGCAGTACTTC